The 5 T cell receptor beta chains listed next were all sequenced from one sample in a study of T cell changes during pregnancy in multiple sclerosis. Sequenced by immunoSEQ multiplex PCR; TCRdb stores in-frame clones only, minus some. The sample holds approximately 37,000 clones, roughly 92% seen once. The input for sequencing was CD4+ T cells from peripheral blood mononuclear cells, taken before pregnancy. These receptors came from a female donor with multiple sclerosis, enrolled in a pregnancy study.

V is TRBV4-1 and J is TRBJ2-7; tentatively, D is TRBD2 (6 bases). Trimming took off 4 bases at V and 3 bases at J, with 16 bases between the two ends. Germline assignment: CDR1 MGHRA and CDR2 YSYEKL. This CDR3 contains 15 residues. In DNA form, the CDR3 reads TGCGCCAGCAGCCTGCAGGGACTGCCCCTCTACGAGCAGTACTTC. Translated, it gives CASSLQGLPLYEQYF.

This clone was detected once. This chain joins TRBV29-1 and TRBJ1-1; a possible D gene is TRBD1 (6 bases). The V gene lost 5 bases and the J gene lost 4 bases, with 23 bases spanning the gap. The CDR3 is 16 amino acids. The germline V gene has CDR1 SQVTM and CDR2 ANQGSEA. The CDR3 here is CSVSLSMTGPATEAFF. The CDR3 DNA sequence: TGCAGCGTTTCGCTATCTATGACAGGTCCAGCCACTGAAGCTTTCTTT.

The genes are TRBV10-3 and TRBJ2-7; perhaps TRBD1 as D (8 bases). This CDR3 region has 16 residues. Trimming took 4 bases from V and 1 from J, leaving 17 bases between them. The germline CDR1 and CDR2 sequences are ENHRY and SYGVKD. CDR3 protein: CAISAPYRGGSYEQYF. The CDR3 DNA is TGTGCCATCAGTGCCCCGTACAGGGGGGGGTCCTACGAGCAGTACTTC.

The V and J genes are TRBV5-1 and TRBJ1-5; 8 nucleotides align to TRBD1. The V segment lost 2 bases and the J segment 5 bases; nucleotides outside the gene matches: 9. The CDR3 has 16 residues. Germline loops: CDR1 SGHRS, CDR2 YFSETQ. CDR3 bases: TGCGCCAGCAGCTTAGAACCGGGACAGGTGTATCAGCCCCAGCATTTT. It encodes CASSLEPGQVYQPQHF.

The chain has TRBV28 and TRBJ2-1; 7 nucleotides agree with TRBD1. V dropped 6 bases and J dropped 1; count of bases not matched to a gene: 9. Germline CDR1 MDHEN, CDR2 SYDVKM. This CDR3 is built from 16 residues. The CDR3 sequence: CASRQTGFMSYNEQFF. CDR3 DNA sequence: TGTGCCAGCAGACAGACAGGGTTTATGTCCTACAATGAGCAGTTCTTC.